This T cell receptor (beta chain) was observed in a study of early T cells in non-severe SARS-CoV-2 infection. In TCRdb, the 5' RACE reads were re-called with MiXCR into one record per CDR3 protein. The data contain some 82,000 distinct CDR3 sequences, about 12% of them singletons. The CDR3 spans 11 residues. V dropped 2 bases and J dropped 10 bases, with 9 bases sitting between them. Germline values: CDR1 SGHKS, CDR2 YYEKEE (reference sequence). The source is an adult who was a healthcare worker with PCR-confirmed SARS-CoV-2 infection or an uninfected control (not recorded which). Specimen: whole blood. This chain connects TRBV5-5 to TRBJ1-2, with D unresolved. DNA of the CDR3: TGTGCCAGCAGCTTCAGCGCCGACTACACCTTC. Amino acid sequence: CASSFSADYTF. Full variable domain (missing parts from reference TRBV5-5 and TRBJ1-2): DAGVTQSPTHLIKTRGQQVTLRCSPISGHKSVSWYQQVLGQGPQFIFQYYEKEERGRGNFPDRFSARQFPNYSSELNVNALLLGDSALYLCASSFSADYTFGSGTRLTVV.